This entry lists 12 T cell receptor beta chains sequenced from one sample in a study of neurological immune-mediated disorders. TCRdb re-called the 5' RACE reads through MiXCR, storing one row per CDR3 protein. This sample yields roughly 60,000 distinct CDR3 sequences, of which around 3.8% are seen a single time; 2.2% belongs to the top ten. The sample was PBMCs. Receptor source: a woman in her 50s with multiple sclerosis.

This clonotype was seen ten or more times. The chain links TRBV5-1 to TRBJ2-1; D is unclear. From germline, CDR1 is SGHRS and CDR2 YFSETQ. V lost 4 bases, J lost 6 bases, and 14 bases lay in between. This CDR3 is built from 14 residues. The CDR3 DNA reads TGCGCCAGCAGCAACGGTGAATCTGGCAATGAGCAGTTCTTC. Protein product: CASSNGESGNEQFF.

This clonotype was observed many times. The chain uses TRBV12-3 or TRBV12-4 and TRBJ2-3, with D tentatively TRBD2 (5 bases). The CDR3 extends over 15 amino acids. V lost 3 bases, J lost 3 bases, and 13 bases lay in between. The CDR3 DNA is TGTGCCAGCAGTTTCCGGACGGGCGGGACAGATACGCAGTATTTT. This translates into CASSFRTGGTDTQYF.

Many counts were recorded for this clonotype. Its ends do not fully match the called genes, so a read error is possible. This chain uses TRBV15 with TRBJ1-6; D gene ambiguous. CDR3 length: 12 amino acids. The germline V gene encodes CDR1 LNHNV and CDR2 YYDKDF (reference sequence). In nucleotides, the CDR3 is TGTGCCACCAGCAGAGATGATTCACCCCTCAACTTT. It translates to CATSRDDSPLNF.

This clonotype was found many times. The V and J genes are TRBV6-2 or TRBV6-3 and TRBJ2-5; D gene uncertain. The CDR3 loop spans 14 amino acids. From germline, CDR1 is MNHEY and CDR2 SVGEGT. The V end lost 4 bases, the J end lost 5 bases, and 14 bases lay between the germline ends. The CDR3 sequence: CASSSLDGVETQYF. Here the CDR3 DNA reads TGTGCCAGCAGTTCCCTGGACGGCGTGGAGACCCAGTACTTC.

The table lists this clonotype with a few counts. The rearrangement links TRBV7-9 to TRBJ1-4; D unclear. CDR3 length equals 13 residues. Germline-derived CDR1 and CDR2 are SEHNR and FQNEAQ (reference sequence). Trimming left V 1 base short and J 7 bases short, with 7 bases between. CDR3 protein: CASSLGGSEKLFF. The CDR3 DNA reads TGTGCCAGCAGCTTAGGGGGAAGTGAAAAACTGTTTTTT.

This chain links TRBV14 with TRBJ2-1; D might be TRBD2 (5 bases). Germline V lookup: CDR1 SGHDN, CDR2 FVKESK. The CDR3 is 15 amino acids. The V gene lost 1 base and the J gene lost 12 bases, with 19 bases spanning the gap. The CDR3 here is CASSQGAGIQSVQFF. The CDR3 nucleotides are TGTGCCAGCAGCCAAGGGGCCGGGATCCAGTCGGTGCAGTTCTTC.

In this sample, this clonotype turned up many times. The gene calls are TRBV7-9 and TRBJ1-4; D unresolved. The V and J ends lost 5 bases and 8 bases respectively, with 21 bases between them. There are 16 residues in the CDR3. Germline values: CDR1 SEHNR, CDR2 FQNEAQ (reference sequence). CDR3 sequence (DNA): TGTGCCAGCAGCATACCCAACCCCAGGTCGTCGGAAAAACTGTTTTTT. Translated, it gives CASSIPNPRSSEKLFF.

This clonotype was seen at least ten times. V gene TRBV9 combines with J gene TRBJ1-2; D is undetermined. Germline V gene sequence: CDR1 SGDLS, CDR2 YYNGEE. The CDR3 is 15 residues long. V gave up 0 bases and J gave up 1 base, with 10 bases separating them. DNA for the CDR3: TGTGCCAGCAGCGTAGCTCCGGAGGGTAACTATGGCTACACCTTC. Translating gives CASSVAPEGNYGYTF.

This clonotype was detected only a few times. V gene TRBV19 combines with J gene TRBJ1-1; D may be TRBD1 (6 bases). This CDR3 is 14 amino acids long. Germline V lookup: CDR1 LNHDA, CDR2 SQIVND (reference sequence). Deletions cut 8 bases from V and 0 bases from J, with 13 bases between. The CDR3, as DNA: TGTGCCAGTGCAGGGACACTCATGAACACTGAAGCTTTCTTT. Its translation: CASAGTLMNTEAFF.

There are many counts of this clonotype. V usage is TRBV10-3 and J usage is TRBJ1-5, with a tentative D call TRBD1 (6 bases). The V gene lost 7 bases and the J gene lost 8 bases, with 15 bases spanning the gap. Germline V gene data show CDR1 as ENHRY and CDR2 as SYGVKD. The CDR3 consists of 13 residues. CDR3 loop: CAINGQWNEPQHF. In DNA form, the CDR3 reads TGTGCCATCAACGGACAGTGGAACGAGCCCCAGCATTTT.

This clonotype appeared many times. CDR3 nucleotides: TGTGCCAGCAGTCCCCAAGGGACGAACTTTGAGCAGTTCTTC. It specifies CASSPQGTNFEQFF. The chain carries TRBV12-3 or TRBV12-4 and TRBJ2-1; perhaps D is TRBD1 or TRBD2 (5 bases each). V was clipped by 5 bases and J by 9 bases, with 17 bases between them. The CDR3 sequence is 14 residues long.

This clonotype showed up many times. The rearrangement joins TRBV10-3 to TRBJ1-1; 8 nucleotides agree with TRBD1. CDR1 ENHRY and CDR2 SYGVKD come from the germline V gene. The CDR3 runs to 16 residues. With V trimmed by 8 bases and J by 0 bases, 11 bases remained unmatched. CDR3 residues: CAIHGTGSIMNTEAFF. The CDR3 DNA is TGTGCCATCCATGGGACAGGCTCAATCATGAACACTGAAGCTTTCTTT.